This section outlines one T cell receptor beta chain sequence together with its context. Its antigen remains unidentified. Base qualities are missing; no much larger clone stands one base away. TCRbeta CDR3 regions were amplified from genomic DNA using the immunoSEQ Assay, a bias-controlled multiplex PCR. Per the original workflow: The number of nucleated cells in each sample was estimated by amplification of reference gene primers within the assay. To quantify the absolute abundance of each unique TCRbeta CDR3 rearrangement, sequence reads were collapsed and filtered. For each sample, productive Simpson clonality was calculated as the square root of Simpson's diversity index over productive rearrangements. Sourced from immuneACCESS, this table was stored by TCRdb with only in-frame sequences that have V and J called. A share of the clones is absent; for the studies checked, an unresolved V gene accounts for under half, and the remainder has no known explanation. V, J and clone size reflect that table, while D and trimming were determined from the DNA. This sample comprises some 390,000 clones, nearly 90% of them detected only once. 1.7% of the sample goes to the ten largest clones.

V is cut by 8 bases and J by 0 bases, and the space between the germline ends is 14 bases. CDR1 and CDR2 are drawn from the germline V gene: MDHEN, SYDVKM. From the cysteine up to the phenylalanine, the CDR3 has a length of 14 residues. Only the CDR3 portion is preserved as DNA: 42 bases, with reading frame beginning at the first base. The sample comes from a study of blood T cell repertoires in COVID-19 (dated by TCRdb to the early 2020s). Study-level background: Collaborator samples came from the United States, Italy and Spain and covered acute and convalescent phases of COVID-19. The samples were drawn from the first 160 participants of the ongoing ImmuneRACE study and from under 1,500 subjects provided by 6 global collaborators. Deeply sampled blood TCRbeta repertoires from subjects exposed to, actively infected with, or recovered from COVID-19 were included in the dataset. The sample metadata nearly always contained a de-identified subject ID, COVID-19 status, age in years and sex. The material from the prospective study consisted of cDNA or gDNA derived from T cells, B-cell-depleted T cells, or PBMCs. A freely available public database, intended as a resource for researchers studying the immune response to SARS-CoV-2, is where the repertoires were released. Where available, HLA class I and class II types were obtained from metadata supplied by the sample provider rather than from assay-based typing. General study outcomes and caveats: Clinical and demographic metadata were provided uncurated, with the amount varying by source and participant.

Participants in the prospective study were enrolled through a virtual design, were aged about 18 to 100 years, and lived in approximately 25 United States geographic areas. In the prospective study, cohorts were assigned on the basis of participant-reported clinical history obtained from a screening survey and a study questionnaire. For ImmuneRACE Cohort 3, a participant was defined as recovered based on two consecutive negative NP/OP PCR tests, clearance by a healthcare professional, or resolution of symptoms. Mobile phlebotomists in the prospective study collected whole blood, serum and a nasopharyngeal or oropharyngeal swab from every participant. Additional blood draws and questionnaires over an approximately two-month period could optionally be provided by prospective study participants. Before DNA extraction, blood samples from the prospective study were shipped at room temperature or frozen.

This receptor was obtained from a young woman who had recovered from COVID-19. The chain was built from TRBV28 and TRBJ2-7; 6 matching bases give a weak D call of TRBD1. Source material: PBMCs or T cells enriched from blood (not recorded which). For the CDR3, the sequence is CASLGTLSSYEQYF. The nucleotides are TGTGCCAGCCTGGGGACACTTAGCTCCTACGAGCAGTACTTC.